This T cell receptor (beta chain) was recovered during a study of blood T cell repertoires in COVID-19. Residents of approximately 25 US areas, aged about 18 to 95 years, made up the participants. Cohort placement rested on clinical history that participants reported themselves. The germline gives CDR1 LGHNT, CDR2 FRNRAP. The CDR3 runs 19 residues. The V end was cut by 0 bases, the J end by 0 bases, with 20 bases between. Original methodology: Reference gene primers were amplified, and this amplification served to estimate nucleated cell counts. TCRdb's table, derived via immunoSEQ multiplex PCR, lists solely in-frame clones and lacks some. V and J calls and clone size are copied from that table; D and trimming were computed from the DNA. The data hold about 260,000 clones, with 85% to 90% observed a single time.

Material: PBMCs or T cells enriched from blood (not recorded which). The chain recombines TRBV12-5 with TRBJ1-1; possibly TRBD1 for D (5 bases). The TCR originated in a man aged 45 to 65 who had been exposed to COVID-19. DNA of the CDR3: TGTGCTAGTGGTTTGGTACATAACCGCGGGGCAGCGATGAACACTGAAGCTTTCTTT. It yields the protein CASGLVHNRGAAMNTEAFF.